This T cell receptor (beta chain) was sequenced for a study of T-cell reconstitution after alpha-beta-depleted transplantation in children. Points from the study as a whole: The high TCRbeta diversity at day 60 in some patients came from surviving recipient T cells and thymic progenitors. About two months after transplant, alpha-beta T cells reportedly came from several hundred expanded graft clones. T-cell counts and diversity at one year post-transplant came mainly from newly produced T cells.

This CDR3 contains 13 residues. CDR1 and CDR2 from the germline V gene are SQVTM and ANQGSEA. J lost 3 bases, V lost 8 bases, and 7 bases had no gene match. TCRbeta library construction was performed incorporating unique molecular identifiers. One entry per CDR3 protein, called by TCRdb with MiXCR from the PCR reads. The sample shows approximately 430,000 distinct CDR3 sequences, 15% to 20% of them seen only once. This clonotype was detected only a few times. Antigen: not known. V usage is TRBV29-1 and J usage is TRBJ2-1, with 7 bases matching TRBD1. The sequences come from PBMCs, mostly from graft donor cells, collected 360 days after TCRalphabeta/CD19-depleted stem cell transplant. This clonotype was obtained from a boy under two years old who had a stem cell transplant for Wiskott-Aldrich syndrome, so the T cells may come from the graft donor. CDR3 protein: CSINRGLYNEQFF. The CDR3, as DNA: TGCAGCATAAACAGGGGCCTCTACAATGAGCAGTTCTTC.